This is a list of T cell receptor beta chains from one sample in a study of cytomegalovirus exposure and HLA in healthy donors. The assay was immunoSEQ multiplex PCR, and TCRdb's table has in-frame clones only and misses some. This table holds 90,000 to 130,000 clones, roughly 84% found once. Sequenced material: PBMCs. Source of these receptors: a woman under 30 in good health and CMV-seronegative. Each CDR3 is given with its conserved first and last residue. The D gene is left open where the match is weak. A clone size is listed for some rows: how often the clone was seen (once, few, many), or a class if it is expanded.

>TRBD2|TRBJ2-7|.|TRBV28
CASTRGSSYEQYF
TGTGCCAGCACCCGCGGGAGCTCCTACGAGCAGTACTTC
>.|TRBJ2-1|.|TRBV5-1
CASRIDTYNEQFF
TGCGCCAGCCGTATTGATACTTACAATGAGCAGTTCTTC
>.|TRBJ2-3|.|TRBV5-5
CASSQDRQYLAQYF
TGTGCCAGCAGCCAGGATCGACAGTACTTGGCGCAGTATTTT
>TRBD1|TRBJ2-7|.|TRBV7-9
CASSDPGTGNYEQYF
TGTGCCAGCTCCGATCCCGGGACAGGAAACTACGAGCAGTACTTC
>TRBD1|TRBJ1-2|.|TRBV9
CASSGTGGLSYGYTF
TGTGCCAGCAGCGGTACAGGGGGTTTGAGCTATGGCTACACCTTC
>TRBD1|TRBJ2-3|.|TRBV9
CASSVQGATDTQYF
TGTGCCAGCAGCGTTCAGGGGGCGACGGATACGCAGTATTTT
>.|TRBJ1-1|.|TRBV7-9
CASSQGAGAEAFF
TGTGCCAGCAGCCAGGGCGCAGGGGCTGAAGCTTTCTTT
>TRBD2|TRBJ2-1|.|TRBV12-5
CASGPNSGGDNEQFF
TGTGCTAGTGGTCCAAATAGCGGGGGGGACAATGAGCAGTTCTTC
>.|TRBJ1-2|few|TRBV18
CASTTGGGDGYTF
TGTGCCAGCACTACGGGTGGAGGGGATGGCTACACCTTC
>TRBD2|TRBJ2-1|few|TRBV5-1
CASSLDPSGYNEQFF
TGCGCCAGCAGCCTGGACCCTAGCGGCTACAATGAGCAGTTCTTC
>TRBD2|TRBJ2-5|.|TRBV7-2
CASSLGGTSYETQYF
TGTGCCAGCAGCTTAGGAGGGACTAGTTATGAGACCCAGTACTTC
>.|TRBJ1-1|.|TRBV2
CATLTWSTEAFF
TGTGCCACCCTAACTTGGAGCACTGAAGCTTTCTTT
>.|TRBJ2-6|.|TRBV30
CAWSVLRVNSGANVLTF
TGTGCCTGGAGTGTACTTCGGGTGAACTCTGGGGCCAACGTCCTGACTTTC
>TRBD1|TRBJ1-3|.|TRBV2
CASSVTGGADTIYF
TGTGCCAGCAGTGTAACAGGGGGCGCGGACACCATATATTTT
>.|TRBJ1-1|.|TRBV2
CASGGSEAFF
TGTGCCAGCGGAGGCTCTGAAGCTTTCTTT
>TRBD1|TRBJ1-5|.|TRBV15
CATSGPQEGGGQPQHF
TGTGCCACCAGCGGGCCGCAGGAAGGGGGCGGGCAGCCCCAGCATTTT
>.|TRBJ1-3|.|TRBV7-2
CASSPTRGYSGNTIYF
TGTGCCAGCAGCCCCACCCGCGGCTACTCTGGAAACACCATATATTTT
>.|TRBJ1-3|few|TRBV7-9
CASSLGGSRNTIYF
TGTGCCAGCAGCTTAGGGGGCTCGAGAAACACCATATATTTT
>TRBD1|TRBJ2-3|.|TRBV30
CAWSAGTGGRADTQYF
TGTGCCTGGAGTGCCGGGACAGGGGGCAGGGCAGATACGCAGTATTTT
>TRBD2|TRBJ2-1|.|TRBV10-3
CAITGLAGVFFGNEQFF
TGTGCCATCACCGGACTAGCGGGGGTGTTTTTTGGTAATGAGCAGTTCTTC
>.|TRBJ2-7|.|TRBV7-8
CASSVNYEQYF
TGTGCCAGCAGCGTCAATTACGAGCAGTACTTC
>.|TRBJ1-3|once|TRBV4-1
CASSQTRYSGNTIYF
TGCGCCAGCAGCCAAACAAGATACTCTGGAAACACCATATATTTT
>.|TRBJ2-6|.|TRBV9
CASNLRLSGANVLTF
TGTGCCAGCAATCTGAGGCTCTCTGGGGCCAACGTCCTGACTTTC
>TRBD1|TRBJ1-1|.|TRBV2
CASHRDRGVTEAFF
TGTGCCAGTCACCGGGACAGGGGGGTAACTGAAGCTTTCTTT
>TRBD1|TRBJ1-2|once|TRBV28
CASSSGTVLFGYTF
TGTGCCAGCAGCTCCGGGACAGTCCTTTTCGGCTACACCTTC
>.|TRBJ1-1|.|TRBV6-5
CASSFSQPNTEAFF
TGTGCCAGCAGTTTCTCACAGCCGAACACTGAAGCTTTCTTT
>TRBD1|TRBJ1-2|.|TRBV6-6
CASSSGQINYGYTF
TGTGCCAGCAGCTCGGGACAGATTAACTATGGCTACACCTTC
>.|TRBJ1-6|once|TRBV21-1
CASTPPLHF
TGTGCCAGCACCCCGCCCCTCCACTTT
>TRBD1|TRBJ1-1|.|TRBV30
CAWSVLGQGAGTEAFF
TGTGCCTGGAGTGTACTGGGACAGGGGGCAGGCACTGAAGCTTTCTTT
>.|TRBJ1-6|few|TRBV11-2
CASSLESSREALHF
TGTGCCAGCAGCTTAGAGTCCTCAAGGGAGGCCCTCCACTTT
>.|TRBJ2-2|few|TRBV6-4
CASSDSWTANTGELFF
TGTGCCAGCAGTGACTCGTGGACAGCGAACACCGGGGAGCTGTTTTTT
>TRBD2|TRBJ2-7|.|TRBV13
CASSMGLAGAISYEQYF
TGTGCCAGCAGCATGGGACTAGCGGGGGCCATCTCCTACGAGCAGTACTTC
>TRBD2|TRBJ2-1|.|TRBV4-1
CASSQSSGESSYNEQFF
TGCGCCAGCAGCCAATCTAGCGGGGAGAGCTCCTACAATGAGCAGTTCTTC
>TRBD1|TRBJ2-1|.|TRBV27
CASSPRQGSSYNEQFF
TGTGCCAGCAGCCCCCGACAGGGAAGCTCCTACAATGAGCAGTTCTTC
>.|TRBJ1-3|.|TRBV30
CAWSRGPSGNTIYF
TGTGCCTGGAGTCGAGGGCCCTCTGGAAACACCATATATTTT
>TRBD1|TRBJ1-1|.|TRBV6-5
CATFGTGRNTEAFF
TGTGCCACCTTCGGGACAGGGAGGAACACTGAAGCTTTCTTT